These 29 T cell receptor beta chains originate from one sample sequenced in a study of molecular identifiers for immune sequencing clone quantification. Each CDR3 protein gets one entry after TCRdb re-called the PCR reads with MiXCR. Of about 500,000 distinct CDR3 sequences listed, about 20% were seen once; the top ten hold 0.65% to 0.95%. Material: naive CD8+ T cells from blood, with Jurkat cell RNA spiked in. The subset: FACS-sorted CD8+CD4-CCR7+CD45RA+ naive T cells. The source of these receptors is a human donor in good health. Some libraries in this study had Jurkat cell RNA spiked in.

The table lists this clonotype with many counts. This rearrangement joins TRBV28 to TRBJ1-5; 10 bases agree with TRBD1. There are 15 residues in the CDR3. Germline V gene lookup returns CDR1 MDHEN and CDR2 SYDVKM. V lost 7 bases to trimming and J lost 3 bases; unmatched junction nucleotides: 6. CDR3 region: CASTTGTGVNQPQHF. The CDR3, as DNA: TGTGCCAGCACTACCGGGACAGGGGTCAATCAGCCCCAGCATTTT.

This clonotype was seen a few times. V is TRBV19 and J is TRBJ2-2; 7 positions agree with TRBD1. This CDR3 region has 13 residues. Trimming removed 7 bases from V and 6 bases from J; junction bases left unmatched: 5. Germline assignment: CDR1 LNHDA and CDR2 SQIVND (reference sequence). CDR3 bases: TGTGCCAGTACTCCACAGGGGCCCGGGGAGCTGTTTTTT. Amino acid sequence: CASTPQGPGELFF.

Notes on this clonotype: This may stem from a read error, because a much larger clone lies one nucleotide away. The CDR3 does not end in the conserved phenylalanine or tryptophan, so this is likely a read error. The chain carries TRBV11-2 and TRBJ2-3; D gene uncertain. Germline CDR1 reads SGHAT; CDR2 reads FQNNGV. The CDR3 sequence is 13 residues long. Trimming removed 1 base at V and 4 bases at J, with 6 bases between. This CDR3 reads CASSLVSADTQYC. Here the CDR3 DNA reads TGTGCCAGCAGCTTAGTTTCCGCAGATACGCAGTATTGT.

V gene TRBV19 combines with J gene TRBJ1-5; D is possibly TRBD1 (6 bases). The CDR3 totals 13 residues. The germline V and J ends were trimmed by 4 bases and 7 bases, with 11 bases remaining between them. CDR1 is LNHDA and CDR2 is SQIVND in the germline V gene (reference sequence). The CDR3: CASSTPGQQPQHF. CDR3 DNA sequence: TGTGCCAGTAGTACCCCGGGACAACAGCCCCAGCATTTT.

This clonotype was observed many times. This chain joins TRBV9 and TRBJ2-1; D perhaps matches TRBD1 (6 bases). CDR3 length: 11 residues. The germline V and J ends were trimmed by 2 bases and 10 bases, with 7 bases remaining between them. In germline, CDR1 is SGDLS, CDR2 YYNGEE. The CDR3 region is CASSVGTEQFF. CDR3 bases: TGTGCCAGCAGCGTGGGGACAGAGCAGTTCTTC. Filled out from reference TRBV9 and TRBJ2-1, the complete variable domain reads DSGVTQTPKHLITATGQRVTLRCSPRSGDLSVYWYQQSLDQGLQFLIQYYNGEERAKGNILERFSAQQFPDLHSELNLSSLELGDSALYFCASSVGTEQFFGPGTRLTVL.

J is TRBJ1-5 and V is TRBV6-5; D gene ambiguous. The length of the CDR3 is 15 residues. Germline V CDR1 and CDR2: MNHEY, SVGAGI. V lost 2 bases to trimming and J lost 4 bases, with 12 bases between them. CDR3 DNA: TGTGCCAGCAGTTACAACCATCTCCCTAATCAGCCCCAGCATTTT. This translates into CASSYNHLPNQPQHF.

The chain couples TRBV9 to TRBJ2-5, with 7 bases lining up with TRBD2. The CDR3 covers 15 residues. Germline values: CDR1 SGDLS, CDR2 YYNGEE. Trimming cost V 2 bases and J 1 base; bases outside gene matches: 5. The CDR3 nucleotides read TGTGCCAGCAGCGTTGGGGGACTACTCCAAGAGACCCAGTACTTC. Its translation: CASSVGGLLQETQYF. Looking up the rest from reference TRBV9 and TRBJ2-5 gives the full variable domain: DSGVTQTPKHLITATGQRVTLRCSPRSGDLSVYWYQQSLDQGLQFLIQYYNGEERAKGNILERFSAQQFPDLHSELNLSSLELGDSALYFCASSVGGLLQETQYFGPGTRLLVL.

Notes on this clonotype: A read error may explain this, as a much larger clone is one base away. This rearrangement joins TRBV28 to TRBJ2-5, with TRBD1 matching 7 bases. The CDR3 runs to 15 residues. Germline lookup yields CDR1 MDHEN and CDR2 SYDVKM. The CDR3, as DNA: TGTGCCAGCAGTCCGACAGGGTCGTACCAAGAGACCCCGTACTTC. The encoded protein is CASSPTGSYQETPYF.

Remarks on this clonotype: A much larger clonotype is one base distant, so this may be a read error. The rearrangement uses TRBV20-1 and TRBJ2-7; D tentatively reads TRBD1 or TRBD2 (5 bases each). Germline V CDR1 and CDR2: DFQATT, SNEGSKA (reference sequence). The V gene lost 3 bases and the J gene lost 5 bases, with 20 bases spanning the gap. The CDR3 has 15 amino acids. The CDR3 nucleotides are TGCAGTGCTAGCCGAAGGGACGGCCTTATAGACGAGCAGTACTTC. This sequence encodes CSASRRDGLIDEQYF.

There are a few counts of this clonotype. An end of the junction does not agree with germline; a read error may underlie this. For the CDR3, the DNA is TGTGCCAGCACCCCCGTTGGGCTAGCGGGGGAGGCAGATACGCATTATTTT. As protein: CASTPVGLAGEADTHYF. The chain has TRBV12-3 or TRBV12-4 and TRBJ2-3; 10 positions match TRBD2. The CDR3 extends over 17 amino acids.

With regard to this clonotype: It may be a read error: a sequence one base away is much more abundant. No conserved phenylalanine or tryptophan is present at the end of the CDR3, so a read error is the likely explanation. The chain links TRBV7-9 to TRBJ2-7; D might be TRBD1 (5 bases). CDR3 size: 16 residues. The germline gives CDR1 SEHNR, CDR2 FQNEAQ (reference sequence). V was clipped by 0 bases and J by 3 bases, with 15 bases between them. The CDR3 is CASSLAGQGIYYEQYS. The CDR3 coding sequence is TGTGCCAGCAGCTTAGCGGGGCAGGGTATCTACTACGAGCAGTACTCC.

The rearrangement joins TRBV18 to TRBJ2-2; D not resolved. This CDR3 spans 15 amino acids. In germline, CDR1 is KGHSH, CDR2 LQKENI. Trimming removed 4 bases at V and 1 base at J, with 10 bases between. The chain's CDR3 is CASSLDSMNTGELFF. CDR3 nucleotides: TGTGCCAGCTCACTTGATAGTATGAACACCGGGGAGCTGTTTTTT.

This clonotype was recorded a few times. This rearrangement joins TRBV7-9 to TRBJ1-2; 8 bases line up with TRBD1. This CDR3 spans 20 amino acids. V dropped 5 bases and J dropped 0; count of bases not matched to a gene: 20. The germline V gene has CDR1 SEHNR and CDR2 FQNEAQ (reference sequence). As DNA, the CDR3 is TGTGCCAGCAGCACCACACCAACGATGGACAGGGTAAACCCTAACTATGGCTACACCTTC. It translates to CASSTTPTMDRVNPNYGYTF.

This sequence joins TRBV6-1 and TRBJ1-1; 7 nucleotides agree with TRBD1. In germline, CDR1 is MNHNS, CDR2 SASEGT. Germline trimming cut 6 bases from V and 1 base from J; bases unmatched to any gene: 5. The length of the CDR3 is 14 residues. Here the CDR3 DNA reads TGTGCCAGCAGAACCGGGACAGAGAACACTGAAGCTTTCTTT. Residues: CASRTGTENTEAFF.

There are a few counts of this clonotype. The CDR3 coding sequence is TGTGCCAGCAGCGTCAGTACCCCCGGGGAGCTGTTTTTT. Protein: CASSVSTPGELFF. The chain recombines TRBV9 with TRBJ2-2; D is unclear. Trimming pared 2 bases from V and 6 bases from J, leaving 8 bases between. This CDR3 contains 13 residues. Germline V gene lookup returns CDR1 SGDLS and CDR2 YYNGEE. The complete variable domain, with remaining parts taken from reference TRBV9 and TRBJ2-2, reads DSGVTQTPKHLITATGQRVTLRCSPRSGDLSVYWYQQSLDQGLQFLIQYYNGEERAKGNILERFSAQQFPDLHSELNLSSLELGDSALYFCASSVSTPGELFFGEGSRLTVL.

This clonotype was observed a handful of times. This chain uses TRBV7-9 with TRBJ2-2, with D possibly being TRBD2 (6 bases). Germline CDR1 and CDR2: SEHNR and FQNEAQ (reference sequence). Trimming stripped 8 bases from V and 0 bases from J, with 19 bases between. This CDR3 spans 17 amino acids. The CDR3 is CASLAYGDFSNTGELFF. The CDR3 DNA follows: TGTGCCAGCCTGGCTTATGGGGACTTTTCGAACACCGGGGAGCTGTTTTTT.

The chain uses TRBV4-3 and TRBJ2-7; the match to TRBD1 covers 9 bases. From germline, CDR1 is LGHNA and CDR2 YSLEER. The CDR3 sequence is 15 residues long. The trim removed 0 bases at V and 3 bases at J, leaving 3 bases unmatched. The CDR3 nucleotides read TGCGCCAGCAGCCAAGACCCGACAGGGGGCTACGAGCAGTACTTC. Its translation: CASSQDPTGGYEQYF.

V is TRBV3-1 and J is TRBJ1-2; a possible D gene is TRBD1 (5 bases). Germline V lookup: CDR1 LGHDT, CDR2 YNNKEL (reference sequence). The CDR3 extends over 15 amino acids. V lost 0 bases, J lost 3 bases, and 11 bases lay in between. For the CDR3, the DNA is TGTGCCAGCAGCCAAGAGTATTGGGGGGACTATGGCTACACCTTC. Amino acid sequence: CASSQEYWGDYGYTF.

This clonotype was seen ten or more times. The chain recombines TRBV20-1 with TRBJ1-5; D possibly corresponds to TRBD1 (5 bases). CDR1 is DFQATT and CDR2 is SNEGSKA in the germline V gene (reference sequence). This CDR3 region has 14 residues. The V gene lost 2 bases and the J gene lost 5 bases, with 13 bases spanning the gap. The CDR3 DNA sequence: TGCAGTGCTAGAATGTCAGGGTTCGATCAGCCCCAGCATTTT. This codes for CSARMSGFDQPQHF.

This clonotype appeared many times. The chain recombines TRBV28 with TRBJ1-5; D possibly corresponds to TRBD1 (5 bases). Germline assignment: CDR1 MDHEN and CDR2 SYDVKM. This CDR3 has 15 residues. V lost 2 bases and J 0 bases, leaving 8 bases between the germline ends. The CDR3 nucleotides read TGTGCCAGCAGTTTACAGGGATATAGCAATCAGCCCCAGCATTTT. Translated, it gives CASSLQGYSNQPQHF.

This clonotype was counted a single time. The chain joins TRBV6-6 to TRBJ2-2; no reliable D call. The CDR3 contains 17 residues. Germline values: CDR1 MNHNY, CDR2 SVGAGI (reference sequence). V lost 0 bases, J lost 0 bases, and 11 bases lay in between. The CDR3 is CASSYSIVGTNTGELFF. The CDR3 bases are TGTGCCAGCAGTTACTCGATAGTGGGAACGAACACCGGGGAGCTGTTTTTT.

The chain joins TRBV20-1 to TRBJ2-5; no reliable D call. Germline V CDR1 and CDR2: DFQATT, SNEGSKA (reference sequence). The V and J ends lost 5 bases and 5 bases respectively, with 3 bases between them. This CDR3 has 9 residues. The CDR3 region has the DNA TGCAGTGCTGTGGAGACCCAGTACTTC. Translating it yields CSAVETQYF.

This clonotype has a count of ten or more. The J gene is TRBJ1-5, the V gene TRBV6-6; D may be TRBD1 (5 bases). The CDR3 totals 14 residues. Trimming stripped 2 bases from V and 5 bases from J, with 10 bases between. CDR1 and CDR2 from the germline V gene are MNHNY and SVGAGI (reference sequence). The CDR3 DNA is TGTGCCAGCAGTTACCTGGCAGGGCATCAGCCCCAGCATTTT. The encoded protein is CASSYLAGHQPQHF.

This clonotype came up a few times. CDR3 in amino acids: CASSTSRGTSYEQYF. CDR3 bases: TGTGCCAGCAGCACCTCCAGGGGGACTTCTTACGAGCAGTACTTC. The rearrangement links TRBV7-6 to TRBJ2-7; weak D call: TRBD1 (7 bases). The CDR3 contains 15 residues. V gave up 5 bases and J gave up 4 bases, with 18 bases separating them. In germline, CDR1 is SGHVS, CDR2 FNYEAQ.

This clonotype has a count of ten or more. The chain is built from TRBV7-8 and TRBJ2-5; 10 bases are shared with TRBD2. The CDR3 extends over 17 amino acids. With 4 bases clipped from V and 5 bases from J, the junction kept 13 bases outside the gene matches. CDR1 and CDR2 from the germline V gene are SGHVS and FQNEAQ. The CDR3 DNA is TGTGCCAGCAGCTCAGGGACTAGCGCATACGGTGGGGAGACCCAGTACTTC. Encoded protein: CASSSGTSAYGGETQYF.

As regards this clonotype: A junction boundary mismatches the germline segment, possibly from a read error. J is TRBJ1-6 and V is TRBV5-4; D is unresolved. The CDR3 has 15 residues. Germline CDR1 and CDR2: SGHNT and YYREEE (reference sequence). CDR3 loop: CAGSLSGIAGSPLHF. In DNA form, the CDR3 reads TGTGCCGGCAGCTTGTCCGGGATTGCGGGTTCACCCCTCCACTTT.

Points on this clonotype: The conserved phenylalanine or tryptophan normally closing the CDR3 is absent here, so this likely arose from a read error. The chain recombines TRBV12-3 or TRBV12-4 with TRBJ2-7; D possibly corresponds to TRBD2 (5 bases). This CDR3 is 12 amino acids long. V gave up 5 bases and J gave up 7 bases, with 12 bases separating them. This chain's CDR3 is CASSNTSREQYL. In DNA form, the CDR3 reads TGTGCCAGCAGTAACACTAGTAGGGAGCAGTACCTC.

This clonotype was seen many times. The V and J genes are TRBV27 and TRBJ2-7; the D is unclear. V was pared by 3 bases and J by 3 bases, with 9 bases between. Germline V CDR1 and CDR2: MNHEY, SMNVEV (reference sequence). This CDR3 is 13 amino acids long. The CDR3 sequence is CASSLGSYYEQYF. The CDR3 DNA sequence: TGTGCCAGCAGTTTGGGCAGTTACTACGAGCAGTACTTC.

This clonotype was counted ten times or more. The chain employs TRBV7-9 and TRBJ2-3; D gene uncertain. Per the germline V gene, CDR1 is SEHNR and CDR2 is FQNEAQ (reference sequence). The V end was cut by 7 bases, the J end by 4 bases, with 15 bases between. The CDR3 is 14 amino acids. The CDR3 nucleotides are TGTGCCAGCAACACACCACTCTACCCAGATACGCAGTATTTT. Residues: CASNTPLYPDTQYF.